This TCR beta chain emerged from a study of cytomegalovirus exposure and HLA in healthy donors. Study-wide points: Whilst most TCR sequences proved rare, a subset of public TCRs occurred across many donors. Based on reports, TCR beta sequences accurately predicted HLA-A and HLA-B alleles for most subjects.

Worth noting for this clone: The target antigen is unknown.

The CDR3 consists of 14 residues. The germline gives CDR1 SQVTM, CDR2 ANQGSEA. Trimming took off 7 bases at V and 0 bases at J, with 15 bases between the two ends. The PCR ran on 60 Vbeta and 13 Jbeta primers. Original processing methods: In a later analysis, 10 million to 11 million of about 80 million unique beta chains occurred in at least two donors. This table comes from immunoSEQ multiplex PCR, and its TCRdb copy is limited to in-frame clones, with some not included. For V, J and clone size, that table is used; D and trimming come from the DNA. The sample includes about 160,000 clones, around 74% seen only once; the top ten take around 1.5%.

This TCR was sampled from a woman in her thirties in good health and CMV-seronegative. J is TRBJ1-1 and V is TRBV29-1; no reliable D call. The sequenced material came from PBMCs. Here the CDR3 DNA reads TGCAGCGCCCGCTACAGAGACATGAACACTGAAGCTTTCTTT. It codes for CSARYRDMNTEAFF.